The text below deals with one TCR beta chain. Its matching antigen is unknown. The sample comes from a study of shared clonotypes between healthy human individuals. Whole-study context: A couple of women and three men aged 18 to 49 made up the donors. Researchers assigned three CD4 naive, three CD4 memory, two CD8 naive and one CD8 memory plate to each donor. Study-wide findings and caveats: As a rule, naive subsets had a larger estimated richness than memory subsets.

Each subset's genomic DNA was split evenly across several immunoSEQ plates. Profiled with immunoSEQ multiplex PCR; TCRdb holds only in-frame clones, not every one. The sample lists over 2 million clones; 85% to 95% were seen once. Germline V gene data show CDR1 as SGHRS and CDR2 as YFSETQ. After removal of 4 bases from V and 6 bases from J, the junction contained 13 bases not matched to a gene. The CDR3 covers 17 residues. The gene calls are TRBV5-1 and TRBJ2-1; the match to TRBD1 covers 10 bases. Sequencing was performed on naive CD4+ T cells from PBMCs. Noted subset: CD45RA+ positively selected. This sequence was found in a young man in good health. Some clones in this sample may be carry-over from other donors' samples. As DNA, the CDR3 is TGCGCCAGCAGCCGAACTCCTCCGGGACAGGGGTTCAATGAGCAGTTCTTC. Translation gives CASSRTPPGQGFNEQFF. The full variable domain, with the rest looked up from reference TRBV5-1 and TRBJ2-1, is KAGVTQTPRYLIKTRGQQVTLSCSPISGHRSVSWYQQTPGQGLQFLFEYFSETQRNKGNFPGRFSGRQFSNSRSEMNVSTLELGDSALYLCASSRTPPGQGFNEQFFGPGTRLTVL.